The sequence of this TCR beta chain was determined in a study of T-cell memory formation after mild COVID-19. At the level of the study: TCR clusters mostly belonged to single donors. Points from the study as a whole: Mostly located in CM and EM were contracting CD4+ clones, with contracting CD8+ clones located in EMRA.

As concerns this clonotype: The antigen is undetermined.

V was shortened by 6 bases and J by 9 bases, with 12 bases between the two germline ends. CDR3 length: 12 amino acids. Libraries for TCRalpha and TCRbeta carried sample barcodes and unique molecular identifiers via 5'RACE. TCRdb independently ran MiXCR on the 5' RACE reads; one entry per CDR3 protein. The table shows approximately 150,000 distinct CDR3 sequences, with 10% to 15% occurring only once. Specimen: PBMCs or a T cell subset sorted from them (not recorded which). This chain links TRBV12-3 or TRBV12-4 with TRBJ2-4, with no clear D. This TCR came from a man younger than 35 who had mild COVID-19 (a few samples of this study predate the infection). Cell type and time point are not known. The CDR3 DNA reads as TGTGCCAGCAGGACGTCCGACGGCATTCAGTACTTC. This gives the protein CASRTSDGIQYF.